This is a list of T cell receptor beta chains from one sample in a study of shared clonotypes between healthy human individuals. Sequenced by immunoSEQ multiplex PCR; TCRdb stores in-frame clones only, minus some. The data hold about 380,000 clones, with approximately 96% observed a single time. Source material: memory CD8+ T cells sorted from blood. All receptors come from a man aged 25 to 40 in good health. CDR3s include the opening cysteine and the closing phenylalanine or tryptophan. Fields, in order: J gene, D gene, V gene, clone size, CDR3 DNA, CDR3 protein. D genes are given only for firm matches. Size is omitted from some rows. Given values are once, few, many or a class for expanded clones.

TRBJ2-5	TRBD1	TRBV7-9	-	TGTGCCAGCAGCTCCGGGACAGGGAAGACCCAGTACTTC	CASSSGTGKTQYF
TRBJ2-1	TRBD1	TRBV7-2	-	TGTGCCAGCAGCTTAGTCTCAGGGGGCTATAGGAATGAGCAGTTCTTC	CASSLVSGGYRNEQFF
TRBJ2-1	-	TRBV2	-	TGTGCCAGCGGTAGCAATGAGCAGTTCTTC	CASGSNEQFF
TRBJ2-3	-	TRBV11-3	-	TGTGCCAGCAGCCCCGGGGTCACAGATACGCAGTATTTT	CASSPGVTDTQYF
TRBJ2-5	TRBD1	TRBV5-1	few	TGCGCCAGCAGCTTTGGACAGGGGGAGACCCAGTACTTC	CASSFGQGETQYF
TRBJ1-5	-	TRBV28	once	TGTGCCAGCAGTTTACCAGGGCACAATCAGCCCCAGCATTTT	CASSLPGHNQPQHF
TRBJ2-3	-	TRBV5-4	-	TGTGCCAGCAGCTTAGGAAGCACAGATACGCAGTATTTT	CASSLGSTDTQYF
TRBJ2-4	-	TRBV9	-	TGTGCCAGCAGCGGGACAGCCAAAAACATTCAGTACTTC	CASSGTAKNIQYF
TRBJ2-7	-	TRBV7-9	-	TGTGCCAGCAGCTTTGCCAGCCCGAGCTCCTACGAGCAGTACTTC	CASSFASPSSYEQYF
TRBJ2-7	TRBD1	TRBV7-2	once	TGTGCCAGCAGCTTAGGACAGGGAAGATACGAGCAGTACTTC	CASSLGQGRYEQYF
TRBJ1-5	TRBD1	TRBV10-2	-	TGCGCCAGCAGTGAGATAGGCCGGGACAGGTATAGCAATCAGCCCCAGCATTTT	CASSEIGRDRYSNQPQHF
TRBJ2-2	TRBD1	TRBV2	-	TGTGCCAGCAGTTACAGGGGGACCGGGGAGCTGTTTTTT	CASSYRGTGELFF
TRBJ2-3	-	TRBV19	-	TGTGCCAGTAGTACGGCGGGAACAGATACGCAGTATTTT	CASSTAGTDTQYF
TRBJ2-1	TRBD2	TRBV4-1	once	TGCGCCAGCAGCCAAGGACTAGCGGGAGTGGGTGAGCAGTTCTTC	CASSQGLAGVGEQFF
TRBJ1-4	-	TRBV27	-	TGTGCCAGCAGTCTTGGGACCGACAGGTCTAATGAAAAACTGTTTTTT	CASSLGTDRSNEKLFF
TRBJ1-5	-	TRBV21-1	-	TGTGCCAGCAGCAAAAAGGCAACAGGGGGCAATCAGCCCCAGCATTTT	CASSKKATGGNQPQHF
TRBJ1-6	TRBD1	TRBV5-6	-	TGTGCCAGCAGCTTGGACAGGGGATATAATTCACCCCTCCACTTT	CASSLDRGYNSPLHF
TRBJ2-7	-	TRBV28	-	TGTGCCAGCAGTTTTTTGGGGGGCTACGAGCAGTACTTC	CASSFLGGYEQYF
TRBJ2-2	-	TRBV30	once	TGTGCCTGGAGTGAACTGCTGAACACCGGGGAGCTGTTTTTT	CAWSELLNTGELFF
TRBJ2-2	TRBD2	TRBV10-3	-	TGTGCCATCAGGCGTGCCTCTAGCGGCACCGGGGAGCTGTTTTTT	CAIRRASSGTGELFF
TRBJ2-3	-	TRBV2	-	TGTGCCAGCAGTGATACTACCCACACAGATACGCAGTATTTT	CASSDTTHTDTQYF
TRBJ2-5	TRBD2	TRBV6-6	-	TGTGCCAGCAAGACTAGCGGGACCCGGGGGACCCAGTACTTC	CASKTSGTRGTQYF
TRBJ2-3	-	TRBV7-6	-	TGTGCCAGCAGCTTTTCAGATACGCAGTATTTT	CASSFSDTQYF
TRBJ1-3	-	TRBV15	once	TGTGCCACCAGCCCCCGACATTCCTCTGGAAACACCATATATTTT	CATSPRHSSGNTIYF
TRBJ1-1	-	TRBV7-9	few	TGTGCCAGCAGCGAGGCTTGGGGTGTCAACACTGAAGCTTTCTTT	CASSEAWGVNTEAFF
TRBJ1-2	-	TRBV7-9	-	TGTGCCAGCAGCTTAGTTCTCTCTGGGCAGGGCTATGGCTACACCTTC	CASSLVLSGQGYGYTF
TRBJ1-3	TRBD1	TRBV25-1	-	TGTGCCAGCAGCCGACAGGGGTTCGGAAACACCATATATTTT	CASSRQGFGNTIYF
TRBJ2-3	TRBD1	TRBV5-1	-	TGCGCCAGCAGCCTTAGGGGGCCCACAGATACGCAGTATTTT	CASSLRGPTDTQYF
TRBJ2-7	-	TRBV5-6	-	TGTGCCAGCAGCTTGCCGGGACAAAACTACGAGCAGTACTTC	CASSLPGQNYEQYF
TRBJ2-1	TRBD2	TRBV27	-	TGTGCCAGCAGCTCCATCTGGCGGACTAGCGGGCACGGTCTAGGGATTAATGAGCAGTTCTTC	CASSSIWRTSGHGLGINEQFF
TRBJ1-2	-	TRBV4-1	-	TGCGCCAGCAGCCAAGATCATCAAGGGGGGAGAGGCTACACCTTC	CASSQDHQGGRGYTF
TRBJ1-5	-	TRBV7-8	-	TGTGCCAGCAGCGTAGGGGTTAGCAATCAGCCCCAGCATTTT	CASSVGVSNQPQHF
TRBJ2-6	-	TRBV12-5	-	TGTGCTAGTGGGTCCTCTGGGGCCAACGTCCTGACTTTC	CASGSSGANVLTF
TRBJ2-7	-	TRBV5-6	-	TGTGCCAGCAGCCCACAGGGCTACGAGCAGTACTTC	CASSPQGYEQYF
TRBJ2-3	TRBD1	TRBV27	-	TGTGCCAGCAGTGAGGACAGGGCCGGAGATACGCAGTATTTT	CASSEDRAGDTQYF
TRBJ2-7	TRBD2	TRBV10-3	-	TGTGCCATCAGGGGACTAGCGGGAGATGGGGTATACGAGCAGTACTTC	CAIRGLAGDGVYEQYF
TRBJ1-5	TRBD1	TRBV14	-	TGTGCCAGCAGCCAACGAGCCGGACAGGGTAACCAGCCCCAGCATTTT	CASSQRAGQGNQPQHF
TRBJ1-2	-	TRBV28	-	TGTGCCAGCAGTTACTCTGGCAGGCAAAATGGCTACACCTTC	CASSYSGRQNGYTF
TRBJ1-2	-	TRBV30	-	TGTGCCTGGAGTGGCCAGGGCTCTAGTGGCTACACCTTC	CAWSGQGSSGYTF
TRBJ1-4	TRBD1	TRBV30	-	TGTGCCTGGACTAGACGACAGGGGGCCGGAAAACTGTTTTTT	CAWTRRQGAGKLFF
TRBJ2-1	TRBD2	TRBV2	-	TGTGCCAGCAGTGCGGAGGCTAGCGGAAGCAATGAGCAGTTCTTC	CASSAEASGSNEQFF
TRBJ2-7	-	TRBV29-1	-	TGCAGCGTTGGACAGGACCCCTACGAGCAGTACTTC	CSVGQDPYEQYF
TRBJ1-1	-	TRBV10-3	-	TGTGCCATCAGTGAGTCGAACAGTTCCTACACTGAAGCTTTCTTT	CAISESNSSYTEAFF
TRBJ2-1	-	TRBV4-2	-	TGTGCCAGCAGCCAAGACTGGCCGCTGAGCTCCTACAATGAGCAGTTCTTC	CASSQDWPLSSYNEQFF
TRBJ2-1	-	TRBV11-2	-	TGTGCCAGCAGCTCCCTAGGCAATGAGCAGTTCTTC	CASSSLGNEQFF
TRBJ2-7	-	TRBV11-2	-	TGTGCCAGCAGCTTAGGGGCCAGCCCGTCCTACGAGCAGTACTTC	CASSLGASPSYEQYF
TRBJ2-1	-	TRBV27	-	TGTGCCAGCAGTTTATCAAGCGGCTCGCCTTACAATGAGCAGTTCTTC	CASSLSSGSPYNEQFF
TRBJ1-1	TRBD1	TRBV9	-	TGTGCCAGCAGCGCAGTATTACAGGGGCGGACTGAAGCTTTCTTT	CASSAVLQGRTEAFF
TRBJ1-5	-	TRBV27	-	TGTGCCAGCAGTTTAGGGACACCATGGCCCCAGCATTTT	CASSLGTPWPQHF
TRBJ2-7	TRBD2	TRBV5-1	-	TGCGCCAGCAGCTTGGGGGCTAGCGGGAGACCCTACGAGCAGTACTTC	CASSLGASGRPYEQYF
TRBJ2-7	TRBD2	TRBV6-1	-	TGTGCCAGCGAACGGGGGGTCAAGGGGTTCGAGCAGTACTTC	CASERGVKGFEQYF
TRBJ2-1	-	TRBV7-6	-	TGTGCCAGCAGCTTAGGGTCAGGCGAGGGGGGTGAGCAGTTCTTC	CASSLGSGEGGEQFF
TRBJ1-2	-	TRBV4-2	-	TGTGCCAGCAGCCAAGAAGGTGGCTACACCTTC	CASSQEGGYTF
TRBJ2-3	TRBD2	TRBV5-6	-	TGTGCCAGCAGCCCGACGAGCGGGAGCCCGCAGTATTTT	CASSPTSGSPQYF
TRBJ2-7	TRBD1	TRBV19	-	TGTGCCAGTAGGAGAATCGGGACAGGGGGCCACGAGCAGTACTTC	CASRRIGTGGHEQYF
TRBJ1-3	-	TRBV4-1	-	TGCGCCAGCAGCCAAGACAGCTCTGGAAACACCATATATTTT	CASSQDSSGNTIYF